The 12 T cell receptor beta chains below all came from one sample that was sequenced in a study of T cell responses to AZD1222 COVID-19 vaccine. The data were produced by immunoSEQ multiplex PCR, yet TCRdb's version contains in-frame clones alone and is incomplete. Of over 130,000 clones in the sample, more than 75% are singletons; the top ten hold about 3%. This specimen was peripheral blood, taken 28 days after the second AZD1222 dose. These receptors came from an adult who received the AZD1222 COVID-19 vaccine.

This rearrangement joins TRBV5-5 to TRBJ1-2; no clear D gene. The germline V gene encodes CDR1 SGHKS and CDR2 YYEKEE (reference sequence). Trimming took 7 bases from V and 8 from J, leaving 15 bases between them. The CDR3 contains 12 residues. The CDR3 reads CASAPTFMGYTF. DNA for the CDR3: TGTGCCAGCGCACCAACATTCATGGGCTACACCTTC.

This clone was counted ten times or more. The rearrangement uses TRBV11-2 and TRBJ1-2; the D gene is possibly TRBD1 (5 bases). Germline CDR1 reads SGHAT; CDR2 reads FQNNGV. This CDR3 comprises 16 residues. Trimming took off 5 bases at V and 4 bases at J, with 20 bases between the two ends. The CDR3 nucleotides are TGTGCCAGCAGCCCCCGAGGGATCGGGGACTTCTATGGCTACACCTTC. Encoded protein: CASSPRGIGDFYGYTF.

This chain joins TRBV19 and TRBJ2-1, with 14 bases lining up with TRBD2. Germline CDR1 reads LNHDA; CDR2 reads SQIVND (reference sequence). J was trimmed by 0 bases and V by 8 bases; bases with no gene match: 3. CDR3 size: 16 residues. The CDR3 DNA is TGTGCCAGTCAGACTAGCGGGAGGGCCTCCTACAATGAGCAGTTCTTC. Translating gives CASQTSGRASYNEQFF. Variable domain in full (rest from reference TRBV19 and TRBJ2-1): DGGITQSPKYLFRKEGQNVTLSCEQNLNHDAMYWYRQDPGQGLRLIYYSQIVNDFQKGDIAEGYSVSREKKESFPLTVTSAQKNPTAFYLCASQTSGRASYNEQFFGPGTRLTVL.

V usage is TRBV6-1 and J usage is TRBJ1-1; unclear D gene. The CDR3 is 13 residues long. Germline V lookup: CDR1 MNHNS, CDR2 SASEGT. Trimming shortened V by 2 bases and J by 1 base, and 5 bases separated the two germline ends. Here the CDR3 DNA reads TGTGCCAGCAGTGAACAAGGGAACACTGAAGCTTTCTTT. It is translated as CASSEQGNTEAFF.

The chain is built from TRBV5-1 and TRBJ1-6; D might be TRBD1 (6 bases). V was trimmed by 3 bases and J by 0 bases, leaving 19 bases between them. The CDR3 contains 19 residues. The V gene's germline CDR1 is SGHRS and CDR2 YFSETQ. The CDR3 region is CASSSAGTQTSSYNSPLHF. The CDR3 nucleotides read TGCGCCAGCAGCTCGGCCGGGACACAAACGAGCTCCTATAATTCACCCCTCCACTTT.

The V gene is TRBV6-5, the J gene TRBJ2-7, with TRBD1 matching over 7 bases. The trim removed 7 bases at V and 3 bases at J, leaving 12 bases unmatched. The germline CDR1 and CDR2 sequences are MNHEY and SVGAGI. The CDR3 is made up of 15 amino acids. The CDR3 nucleotides read TGTGCCAGCACCCAAAATCCGGGACAGAACTACGAGCAGTACTTC. Translation gives CASTQNPGQNYEQYF.

The chain carries TRBV14 and TRBJ1-5; no clear D gene. The CDR3 contains 13 residues. The V and J ends lost 0 bases and 6 bases respectively, with 6 bases between them. In germline, CDR1 is SGHDN, CDR2 FVKESK. In DNA, the CDR3 is TGTGCCAGCAGCCAAGATGATGTTCAGCCCCAGCATTTT. This codes for CASSQDDVQPQHF. Together with reference TRBV14 and TRBJ1-5, the CDR3 gives the full variable domain: EAGVTQFPSHSVIEKGQTVTLRCDPISGHDNLYWYRRVMGKEIKFLLHFVKESKQDESGMPNNRFLAERTGGTYSTLKVQPAELEDSGVYFCASSQDDVQPQHFGDGTRLSIL.

V usage is TRBV4-3 and J usage is TRBJ1-5, with a possible D match to TRBD1 (6 bases). Germline lookup yields CDR1 LGHNA and CDR2 YSLEER. V lost 0 bases to trimming and J lost 5 bases, with 8 bases between them. This CDR3 region has 14 residues. In nucleotides, the CDR3 is TGCGCCAGCAGCCAAGACAGGGGTTATCAGCCCCAGCATTTT. This codes for CASSQDRGYQPQHF.

The rearrangement links TRBV28 to TRBJ2-5; TRBD1 is a possible D gene (6 bases). CDR3 length: 14 residues. From germline, CDR1 is MDHEN and CDR2 SYDVKM. V lost 5 bases, J lost 5 bases, and 15 bases lay in between. CDR3 sequence: CASSVDRVRETQYF. The CDR3 DNA follows: TGTGCCAGCAGTGTGGACAGAGTACGCGAGACCCAGTACTTC.

This chain uses TRBV29-1 with TRBJ1-2; D perhaps matches TRBD1 (5 bases). Between the trimmed V and J ends, which lost 7 bases and 6 bases, there was a span of 15 bases. Germline V CDR1 and CDR2: SQVTM, ANQGSEA. The CDR3 consists of 12 residues. CDR3 protein: CSAGGSVDGYTF. CDR3 nucleotides: TGCAGCGCCGGGGGGTCGGTTGATGGCTACACCTTC.

V gene TRBV14 combines with J gene TRBJ2-1; unclear D gene. Germline values: CDR1 SGHDN, CDR2 FVKESK. Between the trimmed V and J ends, which lost 1 base and 4 bases, there was a span of 8 bases. This CDR3 spans 14 amino acids. The CDR3 loop reads CASSQGSTYNEQFF. Here the CDR3 DNA reads TGTGCCAGCAGCCAAGGCTCGACTTACAATGAGCAGTTCTTC.

The CDR3 DNA is TGTGCCAGCAGCTTTTGGGGGGCGCGAGGGAACACTGAAGCTTTCTTT. It encodes CASSFWGARGNTEAFF. The rearrangement links TRBV7-9 to TRBJ1-1, with a possible D match to TRBD1 (6 bases). V lost 3 bases and J 1 base, leaving 15 bases between the germline ends. From germline, CDR1 is SEHNR and CDR2 FQNEAQ (reference sequence). This CDR3 spans 16 amino acids.